The 22 T cell receptor beta chains given below trace back to one sample, sequenced in a study of blood T cell repertoires in COVID-19. The method was immunoSEQ multiplex PCR; TCRdb's version includes in-frame clones alone and lacks a portion of them. Found here are around 200,000 clones, 83% of them singletons; the top ten hold around 2.3%. The sequenced material came from peripheral blood. The receptors were sampled from a woman between 40 and 50 years old with active or convalescent COVID-19.

This clone was seen only a few times. The V gene is TRBV5-1, the J gene TRBJ2-3; D may be TRBD2 (5 bases). Trimming took 4 bases from V and 2 from J, leaving 14 bases between them. CDR3 length equals 15 residues. The V gene's germline CDR1 is SGHRS and CDR2 YFSETQ. DNA of the CDR3: TGCGCCAGCAGCAGCGGACTTAGGGACACAGATACGCAGTATTTT. Amino acids: CASSSGLRDTDTQYF.

This sequence joins TRBV24-1 and TRBJ2-3; D possibly corresponds to TRBD2 (6 bases). Trimming shortened V by 2 bases and J by 0 bases, and 11 bases separated the two germline ends. This CDR3 has 16 amino acids. Germline assignment: CDR1 KGHDR and CDR2 SFDVKD. CDR3 coding DNA: TGTGCCACCAGTGATTCGGGACTCTCTAGCACAGATACGCAGTATTTT. Translated: CATSDSGLSSTDTQYF.

The genes are TRBV11-3 and TRBJ2-7, with D perhaps TRBD1 (5 bases). Between the trimmed V and J ends, which lost 1 base and 1 base, there was a span of 14 bases. Germline CDR1 is SGHNT and CDR2 is YENEEA. The CDR3 loop spans 16 amino acids. In DNA, the CDR3 is TGTGCCAGCAGCTTAGGCTCGGGTGACAGATCCTACGAGCAGTACTTC. This gives the protein CASSLGSGDRSYEQYF.

CDR3 sequence: CASRRRGGLGDEKLFF. For the CDR3, the DNA is TGTGCCAGCAGGAGGAGGGGAGGTTTAGGGGATGAAAAACTGTTTTTT. The rearrangement joins TRBV6-6 to TRBJ1-4; maybe TRBD1 (5 bases). V gave up 6 bases and J gave up 6 bases, with 20 bases separating them. Germline loops: CDR1 MNHNY, CDR2 SVGAGI (reference sequence). There are 16 residues in the CDR3.

The chain joins TRBV9 to TRBJ2-3, with D possibly matching TRBD2 (6 bases). The CDR3 length is 16 residues. The germline CDR1 and CDR2 sequences are SGDLS and YYNGEE. Trimming left V 0 bases short and J 1 base short, with 12 bases between. CDR3 protein: CASSVGASAGTDTQYF. CDR3 nucleotide sequence: TGTGCCAGCAGCGTAGGGGCTAGCGCAGGCACAGATACGCAGTATTTT. Drawing the rest from reference TRBV9 and TRBJ2-3, the complete variable domain is DSGVTQTPKHLITATGQRVTLRCSPRSGDLSVYWYQQSLDQGLQFLIQYYNGEERAKGNILERFSAQQFPDLHSELNLSSLELGDSALYFCASSVGASAGTDTQYFGPGTRLTVL.

This chain links TRBV2 with TRBJ1-5; the D gene is possibly TRBD1 (5 bases). Germline V gene lookup returns CDR1 SNHLY and CDR2 FYNNEI. The CDR3 length is 13 residues. V was pared by 7 bases and J by 5 bases, with 12 bases between. CDR3 amino acids: CASTGEIHQPQHF. The CDR3 nucleotides read TGTGCCAGCACGGGGGAAATCCATCAGCCCCAGCATTTT.

The J gene is TRBJ1-5, the V gene TRBV7-9, with TRBD1 identical over 7 bases. The V and J ends lost 5 bases and 7 bases, in that order; junction bases with no gene match: 8. Germline V CDR1 and CDR2: SEHNR, FQNEAQ (reference sequence). The CDR3 has 14 residues. The CDR3 nucleotides are TGTGCCAGCAGCACCGGACAGGATGGGCAGCCCCAGCATTTT. It codes for CASSTGQDGQPQHF.

This clone was seen only a few times. This chain links TRBV28 with TRBJ1-2, with TRBD1 as a possible D gene (5 bases). The V and J ends lost 6 bases and 5 bases respectively, with 16 bases between them. The CDR3 is 14 amino acids. Germline V lookup: CDR1 MDHEN, CDR2 SYDVKM. CDR3 in amino acids: CASREARVVYGYTF. The DNA of the CDR3 is TGTGCCAGCAGAGAGGCCAGGGTCGTGTATGGCTACACCTTC.

DNA for the CDR3: TGTGCCAGCAGCGTAGGACAACAAGAGACCCAGTACTTC. This encodes CASSVGQQETQYF. The chain links TRBV9 to TRBJ2-5; D is unresolved. Germline V CDR1 and CDR2: SGDLS, YYNGEE. CDR3 length equals 13 residues. The ends were cut back, 0 bases at V and 2 bases at J, with 5 bases in the middle.

V is TRBV7-9 and J is TRBJ1-1, with D hard to call. This CDR3 is 14 amino acids long. The V end was cut by 1 base, the J end by 3 bases, with 9 bases between. Germline CDR1 SEHNR, CDR2 FQNEAQ (reference sequence). The chain's CDR3 is CASSLVGEDTEAFF. As DNA, the CDR3 is TGTGCCAGCAGCTTAGTGGGAGAGGACACTGAAGCTTTCTTT.

The chain combines TRBV30 with TRBJ1-1; D uncertain. Germline V gives CDR1 GTSNPN, CDR2 SVGIG (reference sequence). Trimming pared 4 bases from V and 0 bases from J, leaving 15 bases between. This CDR3 is built from 15 residues. CDR3 protein: CAWNGAGSVNTEAFF. The CDR3 bases are TGTGCCTGGAACGGAGCGGGCTCGGTGAACACTGAAGCTTTCTTT.

V and J are TRBV7-9 and TRBJ1-2; D not resolved. The CDR3 extends over 12 amino acids. Trimming pared 3 bases from V and 0 bases from J, leaving 2 bases between. Per the germline V gene, CDR1 is SEHNR and CDR2 is FQNEAQ (reference sequence). The CDR3 loop reads CASSFTNYGYTF. For the CDR3, the DNA is TGTGCCAGCAGCTTTACTAACTATGGCTACACCTTC.

The CDR3 is CASSHAREGGYTF. CDR3 bases: TGCGCCAGCAGCCACGCCCGGGAGGGAGGCTACACCTTC. The chain uses TRBV5-1 and TRBJ1-2; D call uncertain. Germline values: CDR1 SGHRS, CDR2 YFSETQ. Trimming took 4 bases from V and 8 from J, leaving 15 bases between them. CDR3 length: 13 residues. The full variable domain, rest sourced from reference TRBV5-1 and TRBJ1-2, is KAGVTQTPRYLIKTRGQQVTLSCSPISGHRSVSWYQQTPGQGLQFLFEYFSETQRNKGNFPGRFSGRQFSNSRSEMNVSTLELGDSALYLCASSHAREGGYTFGSGTRLTVV.

The chain joins TRBV19 to TRBJ1-5; D unresolved. V lost 3 bases, J lost 2 bases, and 11 bases lay in between. Germline values: CDR1 LNHDA, CDR2 SQIVND (reference sequence). The CDR3 covers 15 residues. The CDR3 region has the DNA TGTGCCAGTAGTATTATGAGGGTCGGCAATCAGCCCCAGCATTTT. Its protein product is CASSIMRVGNQPQHF.

This chain connects TRBV5-4 to TRBJ1-3; TRBD1 matches 8 bases. The CDR3 totals 16 residues. Germline assignment: CDR1 SGHNT and CDR2 YYREEE (reference sequence). The V gene end was trimmed by 3 bases and the J gene end by 4 bases; junction bases not matched to a gene: 9. The CDR3 spells CASSSLDRAGGNTIYF. As DNA, the CDR3 is TGTGCCAGCAGCTCCCTGGACAGGGCGGGAGGAAACACCATATATTTT.

The chain carries TRBV27 and TRBJ2-2, with no clear D. Trimming cost V 5 bases and J 7 bases, with 11 bases left between them. Germline V gene sequence: CDR1 MNHEY, CDR2 SMNVEV (reference sequence). CDR3 length: 13 amino acids. The CDR3 DNA is TGTGCCAGCAGTACATACAAGCGCGGGGAGCTGTTTTTT. Protein sequence: CASSTYKRGELFF.

This sequence joins TRBV18 and TRBJ1-4, with TRBD1 as a possible D gene (5 bases). The germline CDR1 and CDR2 sequences are KGHSH and LQKENI. The germline V and J ends were trimmed by 1 base and 5 bases, with 11 bases remaining between them. The CDR3 contains 15 residues. DNA for the CDR3: TGTGCCAGCTCACCACTCCGGGGGGAGAATGAAAAACTGTTTTTT. Residues: CASSPLRGENEKLFF.

This chain uses TRBV5-6 with TRBJ2-7, with D unresolved. V dropped 4 bases and J dropped 5 bases, with 13 bases sitting between them. This CDR3 has 13 amino acids. The germline V gene has CDR1 SGHDT and CDR2 YYEEEE. CDR3 nucleotides: TGTGCCAGCAGCCGAGTTCAGGCCCACGAGCAGTACTTC. Protein sequence: CASSRVQAHEQYF.

V usage is TRBV7-8 and J usage is TRBJ2-5; TRBD1 aligns across 9 bases. J was trimmed by 1 base and V by 5 bases; bases with no gene match: 8. CDR1 is SGHVS, CDR2 FQNEAQ, per germline. CDR3 length: 16 amino acids. The CDR3 DNA follows: TGTGCCAGCAGCGCTTTACAGGGGGCTCCCCAAGAGACCCAGTACTTC. This encodes CASSALQGAPQETQYF.

This clone was detected a few times. V is TRBV30 and J is TRBJ1-2; no clear D gene. V lost 1 base to trimming and J lost 4 bases, with 7 bases between them. This CDR3 is 12 amino acids long. Germline V gene sequence: CDR1 GTSNPN, CDR2 SVGIG (reference sequence). As DNA, the CDR3 is TGTGCCTGGAGTGGGCGGCTCTATGGCTACACCTTC. Translating gives CAWSGRLYGYTF.

The chain is built from TRBV9 and TRBJ2-7; 9 nucleotides align to TRBD2. J was trimmed by 3 bases and V by 0 bases; bases with no gene match: 7. Germline-derived CDR1 and CDR2 are SGDLS and YYNGEE. The CDR3 length is 16 residues. The CDR3 coding sequence is TGTGCCAGCAGCGTAGAGGGGACTAGCCTGGACTACGAGCAGTACTTC. This gives the protein CASSVEGTSLDYEQYF.

The chain links TRBV6-5 to TRBJ1-5; 7 bases agree with TRBD1. The V gene's germline CDR1 is MNHEY and CDR2 SVGAGI. The CDR3 loop spans 15 amino acids. Trimming removed 5 bases from V and 7 bases from J; junction bases left unmatched: 11. CDR3 sequence (DNA): TGTGCCAGCAGTACAGGGGAGGAAGGTGGGCAGCCCCAGCATTTT. This codes for CASSTGEEGGQPQHF.